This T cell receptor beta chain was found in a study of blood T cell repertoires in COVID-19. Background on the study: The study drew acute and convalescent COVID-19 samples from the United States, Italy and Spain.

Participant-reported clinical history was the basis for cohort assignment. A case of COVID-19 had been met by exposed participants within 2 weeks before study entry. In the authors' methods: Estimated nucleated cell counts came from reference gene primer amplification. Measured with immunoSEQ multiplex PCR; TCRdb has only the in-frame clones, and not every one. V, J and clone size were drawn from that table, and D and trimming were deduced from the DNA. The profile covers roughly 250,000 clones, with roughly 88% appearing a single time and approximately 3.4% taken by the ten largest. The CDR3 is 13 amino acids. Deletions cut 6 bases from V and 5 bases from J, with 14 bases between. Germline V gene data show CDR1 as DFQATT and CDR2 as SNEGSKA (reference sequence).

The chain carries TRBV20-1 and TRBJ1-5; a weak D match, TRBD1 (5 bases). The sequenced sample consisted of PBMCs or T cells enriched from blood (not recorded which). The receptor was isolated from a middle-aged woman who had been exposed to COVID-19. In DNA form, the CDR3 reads TGCAGTGCGAGTCAGGGTAAGGATCAGCCCCAGCATTTT. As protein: CSASQGKDQPQHF.